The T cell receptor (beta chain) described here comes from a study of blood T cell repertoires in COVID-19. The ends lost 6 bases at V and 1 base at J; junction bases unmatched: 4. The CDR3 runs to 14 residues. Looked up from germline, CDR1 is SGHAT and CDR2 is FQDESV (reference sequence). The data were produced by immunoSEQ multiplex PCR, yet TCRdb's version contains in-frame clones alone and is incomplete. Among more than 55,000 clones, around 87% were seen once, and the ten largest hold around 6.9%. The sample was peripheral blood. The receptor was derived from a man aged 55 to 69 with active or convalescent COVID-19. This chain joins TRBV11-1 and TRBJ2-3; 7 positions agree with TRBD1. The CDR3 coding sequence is TGTGCCAGCAGACGAGACAGGGGCACAGATACGCAGTATTTT. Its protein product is CASRRDRGTDTQYF.